Reported below is one TCR beta chain. Combining a sample-barcoded 5' primer with a J-beta primer mix, a second PCR ran for about 7 to 11 cycles. TCRdb recomputed calls from the 5' RACE reads with MiXCR, one row per CDR3 protein. This sample has about 840,000 distinct CDR3 sequences; around 29% occur once, and the top ten carry roughly 10%. This specimen belongs to a study of blood T cells in healthy people across ages. V gave up 3 bases and J gave up 7 bases; unmatched junction bases: 5. The length of the CDR3 is 14 residues. Per the germline V gene, CDR1 is MGHRA and CDR2 is YSYEKL. A further study also used this sample, focusing on T cells of mothers and their children.

The receptor comes from a woman aged 40 to 50 in good health. V and J are TRBV4-1 and TRBJ1-2, with TRBD1 matching 10 bases. The sample consisted of blood. Here the CDR3 reads CASSQADRGPGYTF. CDR3 coding DNA: TGCGCCAGCAGCCAGGCTGACAGGGGGCCTGGCTACACCTTC.